These T cell receptor beta chains were read from a single sample in a study of CD8 T cells in Susac syndrome. TCRdb re-analysed the immunoSEQ multiplex PCR reads in MiXCR, keeping a single row per CDR3 protein. The sample includes approximately 200,000 distinct CDR3 sequences, roughly 92% of them seen just once. The sample was CD8+ T cells from PBMCs. All receptors come from a human donor with multiple sclerosis. CDR3s include the opening cysteine and the closing phenylalanine or tryptophan. A D gene is named only where the DNA matches it firmly. Size values are once, few and many counts, or a class for expanded clones, and some rows have none.

- - TRBJ1-2 TRBV29-1 TGCAGCGTGGTGAGGGAGTCTAACTATGGCTACACCTTC CSVVRESNYGYTF
- TRBD1 TRBJ2-1 TRBV24-1 TGTGCCACCAGTGATTTGGGGACAGAGAGCTACAATGAGCAGTTCTTC CATSDLGTESYNEQFF
- TRBD1 TRBJ1-2 TRBV4-1 TGCGCCAGCAGCCACCAGACAGGGCTAACAACTACAACGTCAAACTATGGCTACACCTTC CASSHQTGLTTTTSNYGYTF
- TRBD2 TRBJ2-2 TRBV15 TGTGCCACCAGCAGTGAGCGGGAGGGCCTGGCCGGGGAGCTGTTTTTT CATSSEREGLAGELFF
- - TRBJ1-1 TRBV12-3/TRBV12-4 TGTGCCAGCAGTTTAGCGGAGGGGAATAAGGCTGAAGCTTTCTTT CASSLAEGNKAEAFF
- - TRBJ2-2 TRBV2 TGTGCCAGCAGTGAAGCTCAGGTCGGGGAGCTGTTTTTT CASSEAQVGELFF
- TRBD2 TRBJ2-1 TRBV20-1 TGCAGTGCTAGAGATGCCAGCGGGAGGGGATTCTCCTACAATGAGCAGTTCTTC CSARDASGRGFSYNEQFF
- - TRBJ2-3 TRBV9 TGTGCCAGCAGCGTAGAGGCCGGGGGCGCAAAAGATACGCAGTATTTT CASSVEAGGAKDTQYF
- - TRBJ2-1 TRBV7-9 TGTGCCAGCAGCTTCGCGGGACTTAGCAATGAGCAGTTCTTC CASSFAGLSNEQFF
- - TRBJ1-4 TRBV7-9 TGTGCCAGCAGCTATACATGGGGCATCAATGAAAAACTGTTTTTT CASSYTWGINEKLFF
once - TRBJ1-1 TRBV12-5 TGTGCTAGTGGTCCCATTAGGGGGTACACTGAAGCTTTCTTT CASGPIRGYTEAFF
- - TRBJ2-3 TRBV7-8 TGTGCCAGCAGCTTCACCCGGGGGACCACAGATACGCAGTATTTT CASSFTRGTTDTQYF
- - TRBJ1-1 TRBV12-3/TRBV12-4 TGTGCCAGCAGTTCGACAGTTAAGAACACTGAAGCTTTCTTT CASSSTVKNTEAFF
- - TRBJ2-2 TRBV29-1 TGCAGCGTTGAAGATCCTGGCCTCTCCGGGGAGCTGTTTTTT CSVEDPGLSGELFF
- - TRBJ1-5 TRBV9 TGTGCCAGCAGCGTAGGAGAGGGTCCAAATCAGCCCCAGCATTTT CASSVGEGPNQPQHF
- - TRBJ1-1 TRBV14 TGTGCCAGCAGCCAAGATTGGGGGATGAACACTGAAGCTTTCTTT CASSQDWGMNTEAFF
- - TRBJ1-1 TRBV5-1 TGCGCCAGCAGCTTGGCTTCCCCTAACACTGAAGCTTTCTTT CASSLASPNTEAFF
- - TRBJ1-2 TRBV27 TGTGCCAGCAGTTTCCACAGCACTAACTATGGCTACACCTTC CASSFHSTNYGYTF
- - TRBJ2-5 TRBV27 TGTGCCAGCAGGGAGCTACTGACCGAAGAGACCCAGTACTTC CASRELLTEETQYF
- - TRBJ1-1 TRBV7-6 TGTGCCAGCAGCTTAGCGCGCGGGGGAGCGAACACTGAAGCTTTCTTT CASSLARGGANTEAFF
- - TRBJ2-6 TRBV12-3/TRBV12-4 TGTGCCAGCAGTTCTATCCCCCTGGGGGACTCTGGGGCCAACGTCCTGACTTTC CASSSIPLGDSGANVLTF
- - TRBJ2-3 TRBV27 TGTGCCAGCAGTTTATTTGTTGCAGATACGCAGTATTTT CASSLFVADTQYF
- TRBD1 TRBJ2-7 TRBV15 TGTGCCACCAGCAGGGACAGGGCCCACGAGCAGTACTTC CATSRDRAHEQYF
- TRBD1 TRBJ2-6 TRBV28 TGTGCCAGCAGCCGATGGACAGGGGACATTTCTGTGACTGGGGCCAACGTCCTGACTTTC CASSRWTGDISVTGANVLTF
- - TRBJ1-6 TRBV5-1 TGCGCCAGCAGCTTGGTCGGGGGGCCGGATTCACCCCTCCACTTT CASSLVGGPDSPLHF
- TRBD2 TRBJ2-1 TRBV11-1 TGTGCCAGCAGCCAGACTAGCGGGAGGGTGCATGAGCAGTTCTTC CASSQTSGRVHEQFF
- - TRBJ2-5 TRBV10-3 TGTGCCATCAGTGGCCGGAAGGAGGGAATACAAGAGACCCAGTACTTC CAISGRKEGIQETQYF
- TRBD2 TRBJ2-5 TRBV4-3 TGCGCCAGCAGCCAAGACCCTCTAGCGGGAGGGCCTGGGGGAGAGACCCAGTACTTC CASSQDPLAGGPGGETQYF
- TRBD1 TRBJ2-2 TRBV7-3 TGTGCCAGCAGCTTGGGACAGGGGGCGGCCGGGGAGCTGTTTTTT CASSLGQGAAGELFF
- - TRBJ2-1 TRBV4-3 TGCGCCAGCAGCCAAGGGACAGCGGTGACCTACAATGAGCAGTTCTTC CASSQGTAVTYNEQFF
- - TRBJ1-2 TRBV6-5 TGTGCCAGCCGACAGCTTTATGGCTACACCTTC CASRQLYGYTF
once - TRBJ1-1 TRBV6-1 TGTGCCAGCAGTGAATTCACGGAGAACACTGAAGCTTTCTTT CASSEFTENTEAFF
- - TRBJ2-5 TRBV7-8 TGTGCCAGCAGCTCCCGCCCGACTCAGGGAGAGACCCAGTACTTC CASSSRPTQGETQYF
- - TRBJ1-2 TRBV30 TGTGCCCGAGAGATTCAACAGGGCCTGAACTATGGCTACACCTTC CAREIQQGLNYGYTF
- - TRBJ1-1 TRBV9 TGTGCCAGCAGCGTAGACGGCGTTGAAGCTTTCTTT CASSVDGVEAFF
- TRBD2 TRBJ2-7 TRBV19 TGTGCCAGTAGTATCCACCTCCGACTAGCAGAGTACGAGCAGTACTTC CASSIHLRLAEYEQYF
- - TRBJ2-5 TRBV7-9 TGTGCCAGCAGCGAGTTGGTACAAGAGACCCAGTACTTC CASSELVQETQYF
- TRBD2 TRBJ2-1 TRBV20-1 TGCAGTGCTAGTGGGCGGGAGGGCCGCAATGAGCAGTTCTTC CSASGREGRNEQFF
- - TRBJ1-1 TRBV5-1 TGCGCCAGCAGCCTCCCTATCGACAGAGACGAAGCTTTCTTT CASSLPIDRDEAFF
- TRBD2 TRBJ2-5 TRBV3-1 TGTGCCAGCAGCCAGAAGGGCGAAGCGGGGGCTGAAGAGACCCAGTACTTC CASSQKGEAGAEETQYF
- TRBD1 TRBJ2-7 TRBV29-1 TGCAGCGTTGATGGTACAGGGGGCCGGAGGGAGCAGTACTTC CSVDGTGGRREQYF
- TRBD2 TRBJ2-3 TRBV20-1 TGCAGTGCTAGAGAGCGGGGGGGCACAGATACGCAGTATTTT CSARERGGTDTQYF
- - TRBJ1-1 TRBV3-1 TGTGCCAGCAGACATACAGGGCTGGGCACTGAAGCTTTCTTT CASRHTGLGTEAFF
- TRBD2 TRBJ2-1 TRBV7-9 TGTGCCAGCAGCTCCCCCGATCGGCGGGAGGGCCTGAATGAGCAGTTCTTC CASSSPDRREGLNEQFF
few - TRBJ2-6 TRBV6-2/TRBV6-3 TGTGCCAGCAGTCTCCAGGGGTGGGCCAACGTCCTGACTTTC CASSLQGWANVLTF
- - TRBJ2-3 TRBV7-9 TGTGCCAGCAGCTTAGAAGGGGTTACGCAGTATTTT CASSLEGVTQYF
- TRBD1 TRBJ2-5 TRBV28 TGTGCCAGCAGACACAGGGGGGAAGAGACCCAGTACTTC CASRHRGEETQYF
- TRBD1 TRBJ1-1 TRBV29-1 TGCAGCGTTGAAGGGGGGGACAGGTGGGCCCTAGGTGAAGCTTTCTTT CSVEGGDRWALGEAFF
- - TRBJ2-5 TRBV20-1 TGCAGTGCTAGTATTACATTGGAGACCCAGTACTTC CSASITLETQYF
- - TRBJ2-7 TRBV27 TGTGCCAGCAGTTTAGGGGTCCAGGGGTCCCACGAGCAGTACTTC CASSLGVQGSHEQYF
- - TRBJ1-2 TRBV7-8 TGTGCCAGCAGCTTAGCAGCAGGGATACAGGCTAACTATGGCTACACCTTC CASSLAAGIQANYGYTF
- TRBD2 TRBJ2-3 TRBV28 TGTGCCAGCAGCCCCTGGGGTAGCGGGACAGATACGCAGTATTTT CASSPWGSGTDTQYF
- - TRBJ2-5 TRBV7-9 TGTGCCAGCAGTTTGACCGGGACGCACCAAGAGACCCAGTACTTC CASSLTGTHQETQYF
- - TRBJ1-1 TRBV9 TGTGCCAGCAGCATCGGAAGTCCCACTGAAGCTTTCTTT CASSIGSPTEAFF
- - TRBJ1-2 TRBV7-9 TGTGCCAGCAGCTTGACAGTAGACTATGGCTACACCTTC CASSLTVDYGYTF